Following are 6 T cell receptor beta chains from one sample sequenced in a study of CD8 T cells in ankylosing spondylitis. One entry per CDR3 protein, called by TCRdb with MiXCR from the 5' RACE reads. The sample contains 30,000 to 35,000 distinct CDR3 sequences, less than 40% of which appear only once. The sample consisted of synovial fluid, either unsorted or a sorted T cell fraction (not recorded which). Every receptor here comes from a male donor with ankylosing spondylitis.

The chain's CDR3 is CASSSLAADVDTQYF. The CDR3 DNA is TGTGCCAGCAGTTCACTAGCGGCAGACGTAGATACGCAGTATTTT. The rearrangement links TRBV6-4 to TRBJ2-3, with 8 bases aligning to TRBD2. The CDR3 has 15 residues. The V gene's germline CDR1 is MRHNA and CDR2 SNTAGT. Trimming took 5 bases from V and 5 from J; bases not matched to a gene: 9.

The chain links TRBV10-3 to TRBJ2-7, with D perhaps TRBD2 (6 bases). Germline V gene sequence: CDR1 ENHRY, CDR2 SYGVKD. The V end was cut by 0 bases, the J end by 5 bases, with 14 bases between. This CDR3 is built from 15 residues. The CDR3 DNA reads as TGTGCCATCAGTGAGTCGAATTTCGGGGGACACGAGCAGTACGTC. Its protein is CAISESNFGGHEQYV.

The chain couples TRBV28 to TRBJ1-6, with 7 positions matching TRBD1. CDR1 and CDR2 (germline): MDHEN, SYDVKM. The trim removed 4 bases at V and 7 bases at J, leaving 13 bases unmatched. The CDR3 spans 17 residues. CDR3: CASSSLQSTGWNSPLHF. In DNA form, the CDR3 reads TGTGCCAGCAGTTCGCTCCAATCGACAGGGTGGAATTCACCCCTCCACTTT.

Only a few counts were recorded for this clonotype. This chain links TRBV3-1 with TRBJ1-1, with TRBD1 matching 12 bases. The CDR3 totals 16 residues. The germline V gene encodes CDR1 LGHDT and CDR2 YNNKEL (reference sequence). Trimming removed 4 bases from V and 3 bases from J; junction bases left unmatched: 6. CDR3 loop: CASSPGTGGRDTEAFF. The CDR3 coding sequence is TGTGCCAGCAGCCCCGGGACAGGGGGCAGGGACACTGAAGCTTTCTTT.

This clonotype came up a few times. The J gene is TRBJ2-7, the V gene TRBV5-8; tentative D call: TRBD1 (5 bases). From germline, CDR1 is SGHTS and CDR2 YDEGEE. The CDR3 totals 14 residues. V was shortened by 0 bases and J by 0 bases, with 7 bases between the two germline ends. This CDR3 reads CASSLGDSSYEQYF. The CDR3 coding sequence is TGTGCCAGCAGCTTGGGCGACAGCTCCTACGAGCAGTACTTC. The variable domain in full, with the rest retrieved from reference TRBV5-8 and TRBJ2-7, is EAGVTQSPTHLIKTRGQQATLRCSPISGHTSVYWYQQALGLGLQFLLWYDEGEERNRGNFPPRFSGRQFPNYSSELNVNALELEDSALYLCASSLGDSSYEQYFGPGTRLTVT.

Points on this clonotype: The junction and the germline gene differ at one end; a read error may be behind it. The chain links TRBV20-1 to TRBJ1-1; TRBD1 might be the D (5 bases). CDR3 size: 13 residues. The germline V gene encodes CDR1 DFQATT and CDR2 SNEGSKA (reference sequence). The CDR3 is CSATDGGHTETFF. The DNA of the CDR3 is TGCAGTGCTACGGACGGGGGTCACACTGAAACTTTCTTT.